One and the same sample provided the 27 T cell receptor beta chains below, sequenced in a study of control samples from healthy donors and cancer patients. This table comes from immunoSEQ multiplex PCR, and its TCRdb copy is limited to in-frame clones, with some not included. The sample has tens of thousands of clones, 80% to 90% seen once. The specimen was PBMCs. The receptor set was obtained from a woman aged 40 to 55 with lung cancer.

V and J are TRBV29-1 and TRBJ1-1; D is unclear. CDR3 size: 13 residues. CDR1 is SQVTM, CDR2 ANQGSEA, per germline. V was shortened by 5 bases and J by 1 base, with 11 bases between the two germline ends. The CDR3, as DNA: TGCAGCGTTCCAGGCAGGCGGAACACTGAAGCTTTCTTT. This codes for CSVPGRRNTEAFF. Supplemented by reference TRBV29-1 and TRBJ1-1, the full variable domain reads SAVISQKPSRDICQRGTSLTIQCQVDSQVTMMFWYRQQPGQSLTLIATANQGSEATYESGFVIDKFPISRPNLTFSTLTVSNMSPEDSSIYLCSVPGRRNTEAFFGQGTRLTVV.

The chain couples TRBV7-9 to TRBJ1-1; no reliable D call. The germline V gene encodes CDR1 SEHNR and CDR2 FQNEAQ (reference sequence). CDR3 length: 11 amino acids. Trimming took 2 bases from V and 11 from J, leaving 9 bases between them. As DNA, the CDR3 is TGTGCCAGCAGCTTAAGCCAGGACGCTTTCTTT. It yields the protein CASSLSQDAFF.

The CDR3 spells CASSDAGTGIYYGYTF. The CDR3 bases are TGTGCCAGCAGTGACGCCGGGACAGGGATTTACTATGGCTACACCTTC. The chain carries TRBV2 and TRBJ1-2; 9 bases match TRBD1. The germline gives CDR1 SNHLY, CDR2 FYNNEI. V trimming: 3 bases; J trimming: 3 bases; junction bases outside the gene matches: 8. This CDR3 contains 16 residues.

This chain uses TRBV7-9 with TRBJ1-2; D is unresolved. Between the trimmed V and J ends, which lost 5 bases and 0 bases, there was a span of 10 bases. Germline V gene lookup returns CDR1 SEHNR and CDR2 FQNEAQ (reference sequence). The CDR3 contains 14 residues. Here the CDR3 DNA reads TGTGCCAGCAGCCGGGTATCATCTAACTATGGCTACACCTTC. Translation gives CASSRVSSNYGYTF.

The rearrangement uses TRBV30 and TRBJ1-1; no clear D gene. V was cut by 8 bases and J by 1 base, with 11 bases left in between. Germline assignment: CDR1 GTSNPN and CDR2 SVGIG (reference sequence). The CDR3 sequence is 12 residues long. CDR3 coding DNA: TGTGCCCGCGCTTTCACGAACACTGAAGCTTTCTTT. The encoded protein is CARAFTNTEAFF.

This chain connects TRBV19 to TRBJ1-2; D ambiguous. Deletions cut 5 bases from V and 0 bases from J, with 10 bases between. Germline-derived CDR1 and CDR2 are LNHDA and SQIVND (reference sequence). The CDR3 totals 14 residues. The CDR3 region has the DNA TGTGCCAGTAGTCTCAACATGGCTAACTATGGCTACACCTTC. It translates to CASSLNMANYGYTF.

This clone was seen more than once but under ten times. The chain carries TRBV5-5 and TRBJ1-5; tentative D call: TRBD1 (5 bases). Germline values: CDR1 SGHKS, CDR2 YYEKEE (reference sequence). The CDR3 is 15 amino acids. V was clipped by 4 bases and J by 2 bases, with 13 bases between them. CDR3: CASSLMGEGNQPQHF. The DNA for the CDR3 is TGTGCCAGCAGCCTGATGGGGGAGGGCAATCAGCCCCAGCATTTT.

The CDR3 sequence: CASSATGGGETQYF. CDR3 nucleotides: TGTGCCAGCAGCGCGACAGGGGGCGGTGAGACCCAGTACTTC. The chain links TRBV11-1 to TRBJ2-5; TRBD1 matches at 10 bases. V lost 5 bases to trimming and J lost 5 bases; unmatched junction nucleotides: 5. The CDR3 sequence is 14 residues long. Germline V CDR1 and CDR2: SGHAT, FQDESV (reference sequence). The whole variable domain, filled in from reference TRBV11-1 and TRBJ2-5, reads EAEVAQSPRYKITEKSQAVAFWCDPISGHATLYWYRQILGQGPELLVQFQDESVVDDSQLPKDRFSAERLKGVDSTLKIQPAELGDSAMYLCASSATGGGETQYFGPGTRLLVL.

This clone has only a few counts. The J gene is TRBJ1-1, the V gene TRBV7-3; a possible D gene is TRBD1 (5 bases). V lost 3 bases to trimming and J lost 1 base, with 12 bases between them. Germline assignment: CDR1 SGHTA and CDR2 FQGTGA. This CDR3 region has 15 residues. CDR3 amino acids: CASSLGGSENTEAFF. The CDR3 nucleotides read TGTGCCAGCAGCTTGGGGGGGTCAGAGAACACTGAAGCTTTCTTT.

The chain has TRBV7-9 and TRBJ2-7; 7 bases match TRBD1. Germline CDR1 is SEHNR and CDR2 is FQNEAQ (reference sequence). The CDR3 totals 15 residues. J lost 6 bases, V lost 4 bases, and 12 bases had no gene match. CDR3 region: CASSYRTGGPSEQYF. In DNA, the CDR3 is TGTGCCAGCAGCTACCGGACAGGTGGCCCCTCCGAGCAGTACTTC.

The rearrangement joins TRBV5-1 to TRBJ2-5; 7 positions match TRBD1. The CDR3 extends over 15 amino acids. The germline gives CDR1 SGHRS, CDR2 YFSETQ. After removal of 0 bases from V and 2 bases from J, the junction contained 4 bases not matched to a gene. The CDR3, as DNA: TGCGCCAGCAGCTTGGCACGGACAGGACAAGAGACCCAGTACTTC. Residues: CASSLARTGQETQYF.

This rearrangement joins TRBV24-1 to TRBJ2-1; the match to TRBD2 covers 10 bases. Germline V CDR1 and CDR2: KGHDR, SFDVKD. The CDR3 consists of 16 residues. Trimming at V came to 0 bases and at J to 5 bases, leaving 3 bases not matched to a gene. The chain's CDR3 is CATSDLRLAGDNEQFF. The CDR3 nucleotides are TGTGCCACCAGTGATTTGCGGCTAGCGGGGGACAATGAGCAGTTCTTC.

The chain recombines TRBV20-1 with TRBJ2-7; possibly TRBD1 or TRBD2 for D (5 bases each). There are 14 residues in the CDR3. Germline V lookup: CDR1 DFQATT, CDR2 SNEGSKA (reference sequence). Trimming pared 4 bases from V and 2 bases from J, leaving 15 bases between. The CDR3 spells CSATESPGPYEQYF. The CDR3 nucleotides are TGCAGTGCTACTGAATCCCCGGGGCCCTACGAGCAGTACTTC.

The genes are TRBV9 and TRBJ1-1, with D perhaps TRBD1 (5 bases). Germline lookup yields CDR1 SGDLS and CDR2 YYNGEE. The CDR3 is 14 amino acids. Trimming took off 6 bases at V and 1 base at J, with 13 bases between the two ends. The CDR3 DNA reads as TGTGCCAGCACTCGAGGACAATGGAACACTGAAGCTTTCTTT. Its protein is CASTRGQWNTEAFF.

The V gene is TRBV19, the J gene TRBJ2-5, with D possibly matching TRBD2 (6 bases). CDR3 length: 14 amino acids. Germline-derived CDR1 and CDR2 are LNHDA and SQIVND (reference sequence). V was clipped by 3 bases and J by 5 bases, with 13 bases between them. This chain's CDR3 is CASSIRREMETQYF. The CDR3, as DNA: TGTGCCAGTAGTATCCGGAGGGAGATGGAGACCCAGTACTTC. The full variable domain, with the rest looked up from reference TRBV19 and TRBJ2-5, is DGGITQSPKYLFRKEGQNVTLSCEQNLNHDAMYWYRQDPGQGLRLIYYSQIVNDFQKGDIAEGYSVSREKKESFPLTVTSAQKNPTAFYLCASSIRREMETQYFGPGTRLLVL.

The rearrangement uses TRBV11-2 and TRBJ2-7, with 10 positions matching TRBD1. Looked up from germline, CDR1 is SGHAT and CDR2 is FQNNGV. The V gene end was trimmed by 6 bases and the J gene end by 5 bases; junction bases not matched to a gene: 13. The CDR3 extends over 16 amino acids. CDR3 in amino acids: CASRRIRDRGENEQYF. The CDR3 DNA sequence: TGTGCCAGCAGGAGAATCCGGGACAGGGGAGAGAACGAGCAGTACTTC.

The chain uses TRBV28 and TRBJ2-1; possible D gene TRBD2, 6 bases. This CDR3 has 17 residues. Germline values: CDR1 MDHEN, CDR2 SYDVKM. V was clipped by 5 bases and J by 0 bases, with 17 bases between them. The CDR3 coding sequence is TGTGCCAGCAGTCACCCCGGGGGACTGAGCTCCTACAATGAGCAGTTCTTC. Its translation: CASSHPGGLSSYNEQFF. Supplemented by reference TRBV28 and TRBJ2-1, the full variable domain reads DVKVTQSSRYLVKRTGEKVFLECVQDMDHENMFWYRQDPGLGLRLIYFSYDVKMKEKGDIPEGYSVSREKKERFSLILESASTNQTSMYLCASSHPGGLSSYNEQFFGPGTRLTVL.

The CDR3, as DNA: TGTGCCAGCAGCTTAGTTCAGGGTGAAGCTTTCTTT. It yields the protein CASSLVQGEAFF. V usage is TRBV7-9 and J usage is TRBJ1-1; D is perhaps TRBD1 (5 bases). The CDR3 extends over 12 amino acids. V was cut by 1 base and J by 7 bases, with 7 bases left in between. Germline V lookup: CDR1 SEHNR, CDR2 FQNEAQ (reference sequence).

The chain carries TRBV25-1 and TRBJ2-2; D gene ambiguous. Germline V CDR1 and CDR2: MGHDK, SYGVNS. The CDR3 has 13 residues. V gave up 4 bases and J gave up 3 bases, with 6 bases separating them. This CDR3 reads CASSAPDTGELFF. The DNA of the CDR3 is TGTGCCAGCAGTGCCCCGGACACCGGGGAGCTGTTTTTT.

The genes are TRBV30 and TRBJ2-3; D ambiguous. Germline V gene lookup returns CDR1 GTSNPN and CDR2 SVGIG (reference sequence). The CDR3 sequence is 13 residues long. The V end lost 4 bases, the J end lost 5 bases, and 13 bases lay between the germline ends. In DNA form, the CDR3 reads TGTGCCTGGACTCAGAGGATAAGAGATACGCAGTATTTT. As protein: CAWTQRIRDTQYF.

This chain uses TRBV2 with TRBJ2-3; 13 bases fit TRBD2. After removal of 1 base from V and 3 bases from J, the junction contained 1 base not matched to a gene. CDR1 and CDR2 (germline): SNHLY, FYNNEI. The CDR3 totals 16 residues. CDR3 bases: TGTGCCAGCAGTGAAGGACTAGCGGGGGGAACAGATACGCAGTATTTT. Amino acids: CASSEGLAGGTDTQYF.

On this clone itself: A read error may account for a junction end that differs from germline. This chain links TRBV3-1 (or the pseudogene TRBV3-2) with TRBJ2-3; 8 bases align to TRBD2. Germline assignment: CDR1 LGHDT and CDR2 YNNKEL (reference sequence). There are 16 residues in the CDR3. The CDR3 sequence is CARSHGGGGKRDTQYF. The CDR3 DNA reads as TGTGCCCGCAGCCACGGGGGCGGGGGGAAGCGAGATACGCAGTATTTT.

This clone has only a few counts. The chain joins TRBV11-2 to TRBJ1-5; no clear D. The CDR3 is 14 residues long. From germline, CDR1 is SGHAT and CDR2 FQNNGV. Between the trimmed V and J ends, which lost 0 bases and 7 bases, there was a span of 10 bases. CDR3 DNA: TGTGCCAGCAGCTTAGATATGGGAGCGCAGCCCCAGCATTTT. It specifies CASSLDMGAQPQHF. The entire variable domain, with the rest obtained from reference TRBV11-2 and TRBJ1-5, is as follows: EAGVAQSPRYKIIEKRQSVAFWCNPISGHATLYWYQQILGQGPKLLIQFQNNGVVDDSQLPKDRFSAERLKGVDSTLKIQPAKLEDSAVYLCASSLDMGAQPQHFGDGTRLSIL.

The rearrangement uses TRBV6-5 and TRBJ2-7, with D possibly TRBD1 on 6 matching bases. The V end was cut by 8 bases, the J end by 5 bases, with 13 bases between. Germline-derived CDR1 and CDR2 are MNHEY and SVGAGI. This CDR3 has 12 amino acids. DNA of the CDR3: TGTGCCAGCGAAACAGGGAGCCACGAGCAGTACTTC. Translated, it gives CASETGSHEQYF.

The rearrangement links TRBV4-2 to TRBJ1-3; D remains unclear. The V gene's germline CDR1 is LGHNA and CDR2 YNFKEQ. This CDR3 is built from 17 residues. V was clipped by 0 bases and J by 0 bases, with 12 bases between them. The DNA of the CDR3 is TGTGCCAGCAGCCAAGAGGCAAGTGGCTTCTCTGGAAACACCATATATTTT. Translating it yields CASSQEASGFSGNTIYF.

The chain employs TRBV5-4 and TRBJ2-1; D not certain. V lost 0 bases and J 7 bases, leaving 8 bases between the germline ends. CDR1 SGHNT and CDR2 YYREEE come from the germline V gene (reference sequence). This CDR3 region has 13 residues. The chain's CDR3 is CASSLGRANEQFF. The CDR3 DNA reads TGTGCCAGCAGCTTGGGTAGGGCAAATGAGCAGTTCTTC.

This chain joins TRBV7-6 and TRBJ2-7; tentative D call: TRBD2 (6 bases). In germline, CDR1 is SGHVS, CDR2 FNYEAQ. This CDR3 comprises 15 residues. The V end was cut by 1 base, the J end by 0 bases, with 10 bases between. CDR3 region: CASSLGGDSSYEQYF. CDR3 DNA: TGTGCCAGCAGCTTAGGGGGGGATAGCTCCTACGAGCAGTACTTC.